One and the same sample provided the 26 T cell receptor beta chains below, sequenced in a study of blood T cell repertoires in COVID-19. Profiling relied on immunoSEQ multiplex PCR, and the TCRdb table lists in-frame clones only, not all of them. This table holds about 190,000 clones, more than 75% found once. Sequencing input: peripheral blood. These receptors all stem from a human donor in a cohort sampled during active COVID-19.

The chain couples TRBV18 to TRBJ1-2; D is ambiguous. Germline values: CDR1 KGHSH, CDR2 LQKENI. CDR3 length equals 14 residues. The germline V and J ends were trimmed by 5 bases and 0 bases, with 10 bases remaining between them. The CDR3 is CASSAEFANYGYTF. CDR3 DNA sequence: TGTGCCAGCTCAGCGGAGTTCGCTAACTATGGCTACACCTTC.

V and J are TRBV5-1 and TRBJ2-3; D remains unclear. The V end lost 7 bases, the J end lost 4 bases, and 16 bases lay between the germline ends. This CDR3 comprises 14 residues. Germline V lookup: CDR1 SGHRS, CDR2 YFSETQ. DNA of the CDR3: TGCGCCAGCCAGTTGAGACAAGTTTCAGATACGCAGTATTTT. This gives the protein CASQLRQVSDTQYF.

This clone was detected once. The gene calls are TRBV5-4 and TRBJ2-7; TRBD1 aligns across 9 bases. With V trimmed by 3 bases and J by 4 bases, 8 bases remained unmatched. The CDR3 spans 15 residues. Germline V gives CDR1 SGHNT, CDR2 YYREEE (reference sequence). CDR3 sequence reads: CASSSTDRGGYEQYF. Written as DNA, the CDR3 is TGTGCCAGCAGCTCCACGGACAGGGGCGGTTACGAGCAGTACTTC.

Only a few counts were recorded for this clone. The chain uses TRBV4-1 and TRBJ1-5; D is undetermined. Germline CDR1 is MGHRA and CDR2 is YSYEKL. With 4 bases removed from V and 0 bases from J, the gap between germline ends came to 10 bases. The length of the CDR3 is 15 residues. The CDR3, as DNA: TGCGCCAGCAGCCCGGGGAGTTATAGCAATCAGCCCCAGCATTTT. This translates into CASSPGSYSNQPQHF.

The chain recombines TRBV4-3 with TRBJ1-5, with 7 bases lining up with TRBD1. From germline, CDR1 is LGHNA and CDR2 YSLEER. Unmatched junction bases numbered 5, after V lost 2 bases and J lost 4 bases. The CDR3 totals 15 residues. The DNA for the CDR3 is TGCGCCAGCAGCCAAACACAGGGGTGGAATCAGCCCCAGCATTTT. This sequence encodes CASSQTQGWNQPQHF.

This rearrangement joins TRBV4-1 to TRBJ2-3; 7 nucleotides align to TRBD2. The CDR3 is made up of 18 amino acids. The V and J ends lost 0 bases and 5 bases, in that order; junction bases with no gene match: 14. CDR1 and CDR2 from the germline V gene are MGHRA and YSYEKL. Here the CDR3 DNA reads TGCGCCAGCAGCCAAGATGTTGTAGCGGCGGGAGTAAGAGATACGCAGTATTTT. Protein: CASSQDVVAAGVRDTQYF.

CDR3 loop: CASGAGGYEQFF. The DNA for the CDR3 is TGTGCCAGTGGGGCGGGAGGGTATGAGCAGTTCTTC. The rearrangement joins TRBV19 to TRBJ2-1; 9 positions agree with TRBD2. The V gene's germline CDR1 is LNHDA and CDR2 SQIVND (reference sequence). Trimming cost V 8 bases and J 8 bases; bases outside gene matches: 4. This CDR3 comprises 12 residues.

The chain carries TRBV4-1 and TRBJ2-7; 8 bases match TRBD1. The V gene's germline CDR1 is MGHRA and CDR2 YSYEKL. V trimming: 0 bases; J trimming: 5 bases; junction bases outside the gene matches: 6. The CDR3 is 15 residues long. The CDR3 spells CASSQDRDRTDEQYF. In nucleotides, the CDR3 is TGCGCCAGCAGCCAAGACCGGGACAGGACGGACGAGCAGTACTTC.

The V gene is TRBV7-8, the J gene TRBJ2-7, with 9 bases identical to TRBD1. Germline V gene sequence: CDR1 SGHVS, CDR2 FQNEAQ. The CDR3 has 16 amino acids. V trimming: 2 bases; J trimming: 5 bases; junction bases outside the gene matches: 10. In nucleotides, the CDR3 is TGTGCCAGCAGCTTACCGCCACAGGGGGCTGGGAACGAGCAGTACTTC. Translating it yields CASSLPPQGAGNEQYF.

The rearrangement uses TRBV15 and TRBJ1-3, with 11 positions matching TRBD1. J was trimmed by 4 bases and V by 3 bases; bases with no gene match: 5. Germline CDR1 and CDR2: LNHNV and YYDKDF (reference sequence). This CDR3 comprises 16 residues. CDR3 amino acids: CATSSGTGGRGNTIYF. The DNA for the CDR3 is TGTGCCACCAGCAGTGGGACAGGGGGTAGAGGAAACACCATATATTTT.

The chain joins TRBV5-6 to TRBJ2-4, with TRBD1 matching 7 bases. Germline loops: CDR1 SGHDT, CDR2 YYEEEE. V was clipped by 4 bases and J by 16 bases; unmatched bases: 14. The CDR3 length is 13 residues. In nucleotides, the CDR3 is TGTGCCAGCAGCCTGCTCACGGGGACAGCCCCTTACTTC. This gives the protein CASSLLTGTAPYF.

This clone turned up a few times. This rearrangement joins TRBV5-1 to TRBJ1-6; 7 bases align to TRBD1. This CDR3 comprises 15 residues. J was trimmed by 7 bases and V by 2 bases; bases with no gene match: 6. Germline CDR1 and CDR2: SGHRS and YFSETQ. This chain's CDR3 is CASSFGDRGNSPLHF. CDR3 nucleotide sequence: TGCGCCAGCAGCTTTGGGGACAGAGGAAATTCACCCCTCCACTTT.

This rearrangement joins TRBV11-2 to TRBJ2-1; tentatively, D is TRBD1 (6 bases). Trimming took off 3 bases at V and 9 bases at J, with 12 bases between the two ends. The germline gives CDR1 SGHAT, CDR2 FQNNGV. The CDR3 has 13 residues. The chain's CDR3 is CASSFSGAGEQFF. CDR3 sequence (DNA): TGTGCCAGCAGCTTTTCAGGGGCTGGTGAGCAGTTCTTC.

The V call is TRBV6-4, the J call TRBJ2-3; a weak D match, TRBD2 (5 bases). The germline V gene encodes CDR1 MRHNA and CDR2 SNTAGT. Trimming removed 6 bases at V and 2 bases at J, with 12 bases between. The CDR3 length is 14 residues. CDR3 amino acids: CASSPGEHTDTQYF. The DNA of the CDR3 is TGTGCCAGCAGCCCCGGGGAGCACACAGATACGCAGTATTTT.

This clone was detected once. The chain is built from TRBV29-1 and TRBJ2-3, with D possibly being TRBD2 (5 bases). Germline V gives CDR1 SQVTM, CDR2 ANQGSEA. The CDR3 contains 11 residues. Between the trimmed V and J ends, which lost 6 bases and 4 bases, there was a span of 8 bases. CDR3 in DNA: TGCAGCGTCATGGAGGCAGATACGCAGTATTTT. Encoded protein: CSVMEADTQYF.

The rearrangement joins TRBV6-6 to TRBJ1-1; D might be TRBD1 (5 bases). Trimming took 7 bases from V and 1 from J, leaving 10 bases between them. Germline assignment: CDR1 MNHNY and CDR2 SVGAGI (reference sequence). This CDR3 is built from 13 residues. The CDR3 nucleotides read TGTGCCAGCAAAATCCAGGGGAACACTGAAGCTTTCTTT. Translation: CASKIQGNTEAFF.

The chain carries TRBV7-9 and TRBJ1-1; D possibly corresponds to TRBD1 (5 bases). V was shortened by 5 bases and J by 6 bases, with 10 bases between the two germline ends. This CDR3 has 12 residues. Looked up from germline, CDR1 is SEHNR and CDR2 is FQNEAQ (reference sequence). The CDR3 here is CASSERDPEAFF. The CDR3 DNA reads TGTGCCAGCAGCGAGCGGGACCCTGAAGCTTTCTTT.

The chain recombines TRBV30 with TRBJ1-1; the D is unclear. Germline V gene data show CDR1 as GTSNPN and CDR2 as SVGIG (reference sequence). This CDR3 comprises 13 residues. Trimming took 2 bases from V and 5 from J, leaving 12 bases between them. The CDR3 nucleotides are TGTGCCTGGAGTCCAGGATTTAAAACTGAAGCTTTCTTT. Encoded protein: CAWSPGFKTEAFF.

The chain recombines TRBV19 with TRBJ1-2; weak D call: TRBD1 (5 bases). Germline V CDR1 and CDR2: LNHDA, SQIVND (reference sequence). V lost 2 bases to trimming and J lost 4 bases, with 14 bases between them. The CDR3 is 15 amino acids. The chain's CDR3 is CASSISHMGGYGYTF. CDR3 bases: TGTGCCAGTAGTATATCCCACATGGGGGGCTATGGCTACACCTTC. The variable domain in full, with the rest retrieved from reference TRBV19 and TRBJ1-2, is DGGITQSPKYLFRKEGQNVTLSCEQNLNHDAMYWYRQDPGQGLRLIYYSQIVNDFQKGDIAEGYSVSREKKESFPLTVTSAQKNPTAFYLCASSISHMGGYGYTFGSGTRLTVV.

The CDR3 is CASSGHSISEAFF. Here the CDR3 DNA reads TGTGCCAGCTCGGGACATTCAATATCTGAAGCTTTCTTT. The chain employs TRBV2 and TRBJ1-1, with D possibly TRBD1 on 6 matching bases. Germline V gene data show CDR1 as SNHLY and CDR2 as FYNNEI. Trimming removed 8 bases at V and 6 bases at J, with 16 bases between. This CDR3 spans 13 amino acids.

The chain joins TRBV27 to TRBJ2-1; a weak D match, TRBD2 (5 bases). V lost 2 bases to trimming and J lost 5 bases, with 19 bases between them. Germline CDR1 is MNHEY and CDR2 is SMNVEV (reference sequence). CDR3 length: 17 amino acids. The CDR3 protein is CASSLVPSSRINNEQFF. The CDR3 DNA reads TGTGCCAGCAGTTTAGTCCCGTCTAGCCGGATCAACAATGAGCAGTTCTTC.

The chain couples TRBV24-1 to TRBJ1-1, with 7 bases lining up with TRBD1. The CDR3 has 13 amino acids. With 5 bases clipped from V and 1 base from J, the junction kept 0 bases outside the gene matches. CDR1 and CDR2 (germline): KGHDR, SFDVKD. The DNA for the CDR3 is TGTGCCACCAGTGGGGACAGGAACACTGAAGCTTTCTTT. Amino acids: CATSGDRNTEAFF.

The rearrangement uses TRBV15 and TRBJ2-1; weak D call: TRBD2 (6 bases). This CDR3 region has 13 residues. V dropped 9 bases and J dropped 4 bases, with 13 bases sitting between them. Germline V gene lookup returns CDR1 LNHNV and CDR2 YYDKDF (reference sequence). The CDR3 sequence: CATGASEYNEQFF. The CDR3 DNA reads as TGTGCCACTGGCGCTAGCGAGTACAATGAGCAGTTCTTC.

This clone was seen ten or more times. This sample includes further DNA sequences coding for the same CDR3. The CDR3 protein is CASSLTGLNYGYTF. Here the CDR3 DNA reads TGTGCCAGCAGTCTGACAGGGCTTAACTATGGCTACACCTTC. The chain has TRBV2 and TRBJ1-2; 7 nucleotides agree with TRBD1. This CDR3 comprises 14 residues. V trimming: 5 bases; J trimming: 1 base; junction bases outside the gene matches: 4. Germline assignment: CDR1 SNHLY and CDR2 FYNNEI.

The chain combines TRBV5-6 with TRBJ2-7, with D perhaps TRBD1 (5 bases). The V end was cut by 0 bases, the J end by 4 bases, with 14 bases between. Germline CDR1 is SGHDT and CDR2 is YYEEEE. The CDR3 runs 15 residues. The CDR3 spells CASSLGRQGKYEQYF. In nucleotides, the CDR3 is TGTGCCAGCAGCTTGGGGCGCCAGGGAAAATACGAGCAGTACTTC.

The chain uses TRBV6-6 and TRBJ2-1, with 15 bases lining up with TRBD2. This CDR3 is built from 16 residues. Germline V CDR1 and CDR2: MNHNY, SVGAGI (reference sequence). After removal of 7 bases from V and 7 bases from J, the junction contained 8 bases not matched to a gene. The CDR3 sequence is CASTGTSGRLVNEQFF. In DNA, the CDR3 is TGTGCCAGCACCGGGACTAGCGGGAGGTTGGTGAATGAGCAGTTCTTC.